One and the same sample provided the 30 T cell receptor beta chains below, sequenced in a study of blood T cell repertoires in COVID-19. TCRdb's copy holds only in-frame clones and misses some; the assay was immunoSEQ multiplex PCR. The sample yields under 20,000 clones, approximately 80% seen once. The specimen was peripheral blood. These receptors all stem from a man between 65 and 85 years old with COVID-19, enrolled during active disease.

The chain combines TRBV3-1 (or the pseudogene TRBV3-2) with TRBJ2-1; TRBD2 agrees at 8 bases. J was trimmed by 3 bases and V by 4 bases; bases with no gene match: 8. CDR1 is LGHDT, CDR2 YNNKEL, per germline (reference sequence). The length of the CDR3 is 16 residues. CDR3 region: CASSRGAGGRYNEQFF. CDR3 sequence (DNA): TGTGCCAGCAGCCGAGGGGCGGGAGGACGCTACAATGAGCAGTTCTTC.

This chain uses TRBV19 with TRBJ2-1; 11 bases agree with TRBD2. V lost 4 bases and J lost 6; bases outside the gene matches: 14. CDR1 is LNHDA, CDR2 SQIVND, per germline (reference sequence). This CDR3 comprises 18 residues. CDR3 bases: TGTGCCAGTAGTACCCTGTCTAGCGGGGGGAAAGGGTTCAATGAGCAGTTCTTC. Translation gives CASSTLSSGGKGFNEQFF.

The chain has TRBV7-6 and TRBJ2-2, with unresolved D. Germline assignment: CDR1 SGHVS and CDR2 FNYEAQ. The CDR3 has 14 amino acids. Deletions cut 0 bases from V and 4 bases from J, with 6 bases between. The CDR3 spells CASSLAHSTGELFF. The CDR3 DNA is TGTGCCAGCAGCTTAGCCCACAGCACCGGGGAGCTGTTTTTT.

V usage is TRBV6-6 and J usage is TRBJ1-2; TRBD1 is a possible D gene (6 bases). V gave up 3 bases and J gave up 7 bases, with 21 bases separating them. The CDR3 spans 16 residues. The germline gives CDR1 MNHNY, CDR2 SVGAGI (reference sequence). The CDR3 DNA sequence: TGTGCCAGCAGTTATAAGACGGACAGTTTGGGACGTGGCTACACCTTC. Translation: CASSYKTDSLGRGYTF.

The J gene is TRBJ2-7, the V gene TRBV6-2 or TRBV6-3, with TRBD1 matching 10 bases. There are 16 residues in the CDR3. The V gene end was trimmed by 6 bases and the J gene end by 0 bases; junction bases not matched to a gene: 8. From germline, CDR1 is MNHEY and CDR2 SVGEGT. CDR3 sequence: CASSRQGAVASYEQYF. The CDR3 coding sequence is TGTGCCAGCAGCAGACAGGGGGCGGTTGCCTCCTACGAGCAGTACTTC.

By proportion, this clone is medium-sized. In nucleotides, the CDR3 is TGCAGCGGAATCGGGAGCTATGGCTACACCTTC. Residues: CSGIGSYGYTF. The J gene is TRBJ1-2, the V gene TRBV29-1; D not resolved. In germline, CDR1 is SQVTM, CDR2 ANQGSEA. This CDR3 is built from 11 residues. The germline V and J ends were trimmed by 7 bases and 4 bases, with 10 bases remaining between them.

CDR3 region: CASSQVIASGSSTDTQYF. DNA of the CDR3: TGTGCCAGCAGCCAAGTAATAGCTAGCGGGAGTAGCACAGATACGCAGTATTTT. The rearrangement links TRBV4-2 to TRBJ2-3, with 10 positions matching TRBD2. With V trimmed by 1 base and J by 0 bases, 7 bases remained unmatched. Germline CDR1 and CDR2: LGHNA and YNFKEQ. The CDR3 loop spans 18 amino acids.

The V gene is TRBV2, the J gene TRBJ2-2; possible D gene TRBD1, 5 bases. Trimming took off 3 bases at V and 5 bases at J, with 10 bases between the two ends. CDR1 SNHLY and CDR2 FYNNEI come from the germline V gene. The CDR3 has 14 amino acids. The CDR3, as DNA: TGTGCCAGCAGTGAGGGCAGGGCAACCGGGGAGCTGTTTTTT. Encoded protein: CASSEGRATGELFF.

The chain recombines TRBV15 with TRBJ1-2; D ambiguous. This CDR3 region has 14 residues. V was trimmed by 3 bases and J by 2 bases, leaving 10 bases between them. In germline, CDR1 is LNHNV, CDR2 YYDKDF (reference sequence). The CDR3 DNA sequence: TGTGCCACCAGCAGGGAGGGTCTAAACTATGGCTACACCTTC. Translated, it gives CATSREGLNYGYTF.

This clone was detected once. The rearrangement joins TRBV5-6 to TRBJ2-2; the D gene is possibly TRBD1 (5 bases). The CDR3 length is 15 residues. The germline CDR1 and CDR2 sequences are SGHDT and YYEEEE. Trimming pared 0 bases from V and 6 bases from J, leaving 12 bases between. DNA of the CDR3: TGTGCCAGCAGCTTGGGGGCAGGGTTGGCCGGGGAGCTGTTTTTT. Its protein is CASSLGAGLAGELFF.

V and J are TRBV6-4 and TRBJ2-7; possible D gene TRBD1, 5 bases. Germline CDR1 MRHNA, CDR2 SNTAGT. The CDR3 runs 16 residues. The V end was cut by 5 bases, the J end by 0 bases, with 17 bases between. CDR3 region: CASSPGSFDSSYEQYF. The CDR3 DNA follows: TGTGCCAGCAGTCCAGGGTCGTTCGACAGCTCCTACGAGCAGTACTTC.

J is TRBJ2-3 and V is TRBV30, with TRBD1 identical over 7 bases. Unmatched junction bases numbered 6, after V lost 2 bases and J lost 4 bases. The CDR3 covers 14 residues. The V gene's germline CDR1 is GTSNPN and CDR2 SVGIG (reference sequence). The CDR3 protein is CAWSTGDGADTQYF. The CDR3 nucleotides read TGTGCCTGGAGTACAGGGGACGGCGCAGATACGCAGTATTTT.

The chain links TRBV9 to TRBJ1-5; D is unresolved. The CDR3 is 13 amino acids. Germline V gene data show CDR1 as SGDLS and CDR2 as YYNGEE. The V gene lost 2 bases and the J gene lost 5 bases, with 8 bases spanning the gap. The CDR3 protein is CASSVQYDQPQHF. CDR3 nucleotides: TGTGCCAGCAGCGTTCAGTACGATCAGCCCCAGCATTTT. The variable domain in full, with the rest retrieved from reference TRBV9 and TRBJ1-5, is DSGVTQTPKHLITATGQRVTLRCSPRSGDLSVYWYQQSLDQGLQFLIQYYNGEERAKGNILERFSAQQFPDLHSELNLSSLELGDSALYFCASSVQYDQPQHFGDGTRLSIL.

The chain couples TRBV9 to TRBJ2-3; TRBD1 matches at 12 bases. This CDR3 contains 17 residues. The ends lost 0 bases at V and 5 bases at J; junction bases unmatched: 7. Per germline, CDR1 SGDLS and CDR2 YYNGEE. CDR3 region: CASSVAQGTGGEDTQYF. DNA for the CDR3: TGTGCCAGCAGCGTAGCTCAGGGGACAGGGGGCGAAGATACGCAGTATTTT.

This clone has a handful of counts. The chain combines TRBV19 with TRBJ1-5, with 7 bases lining up with TRBD1. Trimming removed 10 bases from V and 6 bases from J; junction bases left unmatched: 6. The V gene's germline CDR1 is LNHDA and CDR2 SQIVND (reference sequence). The CDR3 covers 12 residues. The CDR3 DNA reads TGTGCCACCAAGCAGGGGGTTCAGCCCCAGCATTTT. Translating it yields CATKQGVQPQHF.

This clone was seen a few times. The junction departs from germline at one end; a sequencing error may be responsible. The rearrangement links TRBV7-7 to TRBJ1-6, with D possibly TRBD1 on 5 matching bases. This CDR3 has 13 amino acids. Per germline, CDR1 SSHAT and CDR2 FNYEAQ (reference sequence). For the CDR3, the DNA is TGTGCTAGCAGCTACGGGGGTAATTCACCCCTCCACTTT. Protein product: CASSYGGNSPLHF.

This clone was seen only a few times. The chain combines TRBV19 with TRBJ2-2; 9 nucleotides agree with TRBD1. This CDR3 contains 17 residues. Germline trimming cut 0 bases from V and 8 bases from J; bases unmatched to any gene: 10. Germline V gene data show CDR1 as LNHDA and CDR2 as SQIVND (reference sequence). CDR3 sequence: CASSIDRDRVAPGELFF. The CDR3 region has the DNA TGTGCCAGTAGTATAGACCGGGACAGGGTTGCCCCTGGGGAGCTGTTTTTT.

The chain has TRBV29-1 and TRBJ1-2, with TRBD1 matching over 7 bases. The CDR3 is made up of 12 amino acids. V was clipped by 6 bases and J by 6 bases; unmatched bases: 7. Germline CDR1 reads SQVTM; CDR2 reads ANQGSEA. DNA for the CDR3: TGCAGCGTGCGGACAGGCGGTGATGGCTACACCTTC. Protein sequence: CSVRTGGDGYTF.

V usage is TRBV12-5 and J usage is TRBJ2-5, with unresolved D. There are 14 residues in the CDR3. CDR1 LGHNT and CDR2 FRNRAP come from the germline V gene. Trimming took off 6 bases at V and 2 bases at J, with 13 bases between the two ends. The CDR3 DNA is TGTGCTAGTGGACCTGCTGCGGTTCAAGAGACCCAGTACTTC. It encodes CASGPAAVQETQYF.

The chain joins TRBV19 to TRBJ2-2, with 7 bases aligning to TRBD2. Trimming removed 11 bases from V and 4 bases from J; junction bases left unmatched: 7. The CDR3 length is 13 residues. Germline CDR1 LNHDA, CDR2 SQIVND (reference sequence). CDR3 nucleotide sequence: TGTGCCTCGGGGGGTTGGGGCACCGGGGAGCTGTTTTTT. Protein product: CASGGWGTGELFF.

This clone appeared once. V gene TRBV28 combines with J gene TRBJ1-5; no clear D. Germline-derived CDR1 and CDR2 are MDHEN and SYDVKM. Trimming took 3 bases from V and 3 from J, leaving 6 bases between them. CDR3 length equals 13 residues. In nucleotides, the CDR3 is TGTGCCAGCAGTTTCTACCCCAATCAGCCCCAGCATTTT. It is translated as CASSFYPNQPQHF.

This rearrangement joins TRBV4-1 to TRBJ1-2; D remains ambiguous. The germline V gene has CDR1 MGHRA and CDR2 YSYEKL. V was clipped by 1 base and J by 3 bases, with 12 bases between them. The CDR3 runs 15 residues. The CDR3 is CASSQGQPRDYGYTF. The CDR3 DNA reads TGCGCCAGCAGCCAAGGGCAGCCCCGGGACTATGGCTACACCTTC.

The chain links TRBV11-3 to TRBJ2-2, with D hard to call. CDR1 and CDR2 (germline): SGHNT, YENEEA. The CDR3 extends over 14 amino acids. Trimming removed 4 bases from V and 6 bases from J, with 12 bases in between. CDR3 nucleotides: TGTGCCAGCAGCTCTGACTCACGGCCCGGGGAGCTGTTTTTT. It yields the protein CASSSDSRPGELFF.

Remarks on this clone: Relative to the germline gene, one junction end is altered; a read error may explain this. The V call is TRBV6-5, the J call TRBJ1-2; D is possibly TRBD1 (5 bases). CDR1 and CDR2 (germline): MNHEY, SVGAGI. This CDR3 region has 13 residues. CDR3 DNA sequence: TGTGCCAGCAGTTACAACAACAGGACCCCTTCCAAATTC. As protein: CASSYNNRTPSKF.

This chain links TRBV7-9 with TRBJ1-2, with TRBD1 identical over 8 bases. J gave up 7 bases and V 5 bases, and 12 bases lay outside the gene matches. Germline lookup yields CDR1 SEHNR and CDR2 FQNEAQ (reference sequence). The CDR3 runs to 15 residues. DNA of the CDR3: TGTGCCAGCAGCCGCATAGGACAGGGAATCTCTGGCTACACCTTC. Its translation: CASSRIGQGISGYTF. Variable domain in full (rest from reference TRBV7-9 and TRBJ1-2): DTGVSQNPRHKITKRGQNVTFRCDPISEHNRLYWYRQTLGQGPEFLTYFQNEAQLEKSRLLSDRFSAERPKGSFSTLEIQRTEQGDSAMYLCASSRIGQGISGYTFGSGTRLTVV.

The chain couples TRBV5-4 to TRBJ1-3; 7 bases fit TRBD1. With 2 bases clipped from V and 0 bases from J, the junction kept 5 bases outside the gene matches. Germline loops: CDR1 SGHNT, CDR2 YYREEE (reference sequence). This CDR3 has 16 amino acids. In DNA form, the CDR3 reads TGTGCCAGCAGCTTAGAGGGGGCCAACTCTGGAAACACCATATATTTT. It specifies CASSLEGANSGNTIYF.

The chain links TRBV10-3 to TRBJ1-2; D call uncertain. The CDR3 is 12 residues long. Trimming left V 4 bases short and J 5 bases short, with 8 bases between. Germline V lookup: CDR1 ENHRY, CDR2 SYGVKD. CDR3 DNA: TGTGCCATCAGTGTAGACTCGTATGGCTACACCTTC. Its translation is CAISVDSYGYTF.

This clone was counted a few times. The chain joins TRBV7-2 to TRBJ1-5; tentatively, D is TRBD1 (5 bases). Germline V lookup: CDR1 SGHTA, CDR2 FQGNSA. V lost 1 base and J 7 bases, leaving 14 bases between the germline ends. There are 15 residues in the CDR3. The CDR3 DNA reads as TGTGCCAGCAGCTTAGACCCGGGACTTCTCCAGCCCCAGCATTTT. Its translation: CASSLDPGLLQPQHF.

This sequence joins TRBV11-2 and TRBJ2-2, with 9 bases fitting TRBD1. This CDR3 spans 15 amino acids. Germline V gene sequence: CDR1 SGHAT, CDR2 FQNNGV. V lost 5 bases, J lost 7 bases, and 8 bases stayed unmatched. The CDR3 bases are TGTGCCAGCAGCAAACAGGGGGCGGGGCACGGGGAGCTGTTTTTT. It encodes CASSKQGAGHGELFF.

V usage is TRBV2 and J usage is TRBJ1-2; no definite D call. The CDR3 runs 11 residues. The V end lost 8 bases, the J end lost 8 bases, and 12 bases lay between the germline ends. Germline assignment: CDR1 SNHLY and CDR2 FYNNEI. The CDR3 region is CASRMAGGYTF. DNA for the CDR3: TGTGCCAGCCGGATGGCAGGCGGCTACACCTTC.